This TCR beta chain was profiled in a study of human T cells and chemical hapten exposure. Looking at the study overall: Recorded diagnoses among the mostly female patients were alopecia areata, totalis or universalis. Overall study results and limits: Versus controls, significantly more large CDR3 similarity clusters arose from expanded TCRs.

A remark on this clonotype: Its antigen is as yet unknown.

Individual cDNA molecules had unique molecular identifiers attached to them by the library. TCRdb fed the RACE reads into MiXCR, producing one record per CDR3 protein. Among approximately 370,000 distinct CDR3 sequences listed, around 5.5% were seen once. Specified time point: pre-sensitization, week 0. As to treatment: therapeutic diphenylcyclopropenone sensitization with weekly scalp DPC. With V trimmed by 6 bases and J by 5 bases, 9 bases remained unmatched. The CDR3 covers 14 residues. The germline V gene encodes CDR1 SEHNR and CDR2 FQNEAQ (reference sequence). The sequenced sample was whole blood, obtained in connection with sensitization to the hapten diphenylcyclopropenone (DPC). The chain links TRBV7-9 to TRBJ2-5; 7 bases are shared with TRBD1. The origin of this receptor is a woman aged 18-35 years with alopecia areata. Some clones in this sample may be carry-over from other donors' samples. The CDR3 loop reads CASSRQGFGETQYF. Written as DNA, the CDR3 is TGTGCCAGCAGTCGACAGGGTTTCGGGGAGACCCAGTACTTC.